This T cell receptor (beta chain) was obtained from a study of graft-versus-host responses after intestinal transplantation. Study information: Transplants given to recipients were multivisceral, liver-intestinal, or isolated intestinal. Anti-thymocyte globulin was used for induction in all recipients, who then took tacrolimus and steroids for 3 to 4 years.

Only one count was recorded for this clone. Antigen unknown. Sequencing was performed with immunoSEQ multiplex PCR; in TCRdb, only in-frame clones are kept and a portion is missing. The sample holds approximately 90,000 clones, 88% seen once. Germline-derived CDR1 and CDR2 are LGHNA and YNFKEQ. V lost 1 base to trimming and J lost 3 bases; unmatched junction nucleotides: 3. CDR3 length: 16 amino acids. Notes on the study in general: High graft-versus-host to host-versus-graft T cell clonal ratios marked allografts of patients with graft-donor macrochimerism.

This TCR was recovered from a human donor who was the organ donor for an intestinal transplant. V gene TRBV4-2 combines with J gene TRBJ2-3; 11 positions match TRBD1. Sequenced material: unstimulated CD4+ T cells sorted from spleen or lymph node cells, taken before transplant. CDR3 coding DNA: TGTGCCAGCAGCCAAGGGGGACAGGGGGGGACAGATACGCAGTATTTT. This gives the protein CASSQGGQGGTDTQYF.